This T cell receptor beta chain was recovered during a study of Graves' ophthalmopathy and Graves' hyperthyroidism. Study-level findings and limits: Detection in blood was also observed for most expanded thyroid clonotypes above 0.001 frequency.

Scientists amplified the TCR beta CDR3 regions from RNA transcripts. HTBI-primed first-round RT-PCR preceded second-round multiplex PCR. TCRdb reanalysed the multiplex PCR reads using MiXCR and keeps one entry per CDR3 protein. The sample lists hundreds of thousands of distinct CDR3 sequences; roughly 21% were seen once. Stable hyperthyroidism referred to disease that showed no ophthalmopathy within 18 months of follow-up. Hyperthyroidism patients were newly diagnosed, ill under 2 months, and aged 18 to 65 years. There are many counts of this clonotype. The antigen is undetermined. Trimming shortened V by 5 bases and J by 0 bases, and 7 bases separated the two germline ends. The CDR3 has 13 amino acids. Germline CDR1 and CDR2: SEHNR and FQNEAQ (reference sequence).

The source is a woman younger than 30 with stable Graves' hyperthyroidism. Sample: peripheral blood. The V call is TRBV7-9, the J call TRBJ2-5; D might be TRBD1 (6 bases). The CDR3 DNA follows: TGTGCCAGCAGCGGACAGAACCAAGAGACCCAGTACTTC. Protein: CASSGQNQETQYF.